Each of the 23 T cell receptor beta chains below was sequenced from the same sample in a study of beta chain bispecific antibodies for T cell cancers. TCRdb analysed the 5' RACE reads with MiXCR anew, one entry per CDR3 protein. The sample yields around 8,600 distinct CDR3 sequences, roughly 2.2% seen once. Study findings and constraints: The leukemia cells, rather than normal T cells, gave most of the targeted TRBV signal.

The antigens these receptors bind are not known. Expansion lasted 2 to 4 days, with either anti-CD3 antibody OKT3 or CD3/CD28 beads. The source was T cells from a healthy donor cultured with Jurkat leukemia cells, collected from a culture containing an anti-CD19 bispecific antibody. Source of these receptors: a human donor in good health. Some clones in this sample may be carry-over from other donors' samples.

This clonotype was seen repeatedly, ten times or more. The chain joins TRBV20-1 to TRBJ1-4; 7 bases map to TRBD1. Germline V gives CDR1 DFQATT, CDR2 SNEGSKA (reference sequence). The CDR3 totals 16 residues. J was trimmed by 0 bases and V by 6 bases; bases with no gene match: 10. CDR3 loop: CSADPRDSATNEKLFF. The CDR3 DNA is TGCAGTGCCGACCCGCGGGACAGCGCAACTAATGAAAAACTGTTTTTT.

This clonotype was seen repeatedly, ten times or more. The DNA for the CDR3 is TGTGCCAGCAGCCAAGCAATGGGTACTGAAGCTTTCTTT. It codes for CASSQAMGTEAFF. The chain has TRBV4-2 and TRBJ1-1, with D uncertain. Trimming stripped 1 base from V and 5 bases from J, with 8 bases between. CDR3 size: 13 residues. Germline CDR1 is LGHNA and CDR2 is YNFKEQ.

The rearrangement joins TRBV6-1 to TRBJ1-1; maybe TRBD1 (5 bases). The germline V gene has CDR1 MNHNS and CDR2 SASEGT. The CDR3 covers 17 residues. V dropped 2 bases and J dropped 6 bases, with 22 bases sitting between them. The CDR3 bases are TGTGCCAGCAGTGAAATAATCTTCGTAGCGACAGATCCTGAAGCTTTCTTT. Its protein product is CASSEIIFVATDPEAFF.

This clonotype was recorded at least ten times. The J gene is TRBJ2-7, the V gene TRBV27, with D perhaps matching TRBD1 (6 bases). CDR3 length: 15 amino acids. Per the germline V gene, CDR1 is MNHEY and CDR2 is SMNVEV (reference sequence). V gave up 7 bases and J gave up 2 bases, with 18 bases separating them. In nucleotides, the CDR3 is TGTGCCAGCACCCTTCAGGGGCCTTCGACCTACGAGCAGTACTTC. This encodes CASTLQGPSTYEQYF.

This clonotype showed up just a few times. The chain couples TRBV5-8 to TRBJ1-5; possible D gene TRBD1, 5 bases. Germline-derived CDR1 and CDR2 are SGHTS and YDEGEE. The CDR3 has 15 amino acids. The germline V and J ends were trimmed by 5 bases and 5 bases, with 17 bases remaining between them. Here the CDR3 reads CASSSAGGFHQPQHF. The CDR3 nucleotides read TGTGCCAGCAGTTCAGCGGGGGGATTTCATCAGCCCCAGCATTTT.

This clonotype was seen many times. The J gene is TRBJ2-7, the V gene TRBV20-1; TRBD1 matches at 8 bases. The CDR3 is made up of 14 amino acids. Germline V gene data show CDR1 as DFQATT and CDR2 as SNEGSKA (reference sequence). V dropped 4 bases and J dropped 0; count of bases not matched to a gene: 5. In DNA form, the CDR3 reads TGCAGTGCTACCTCGGGACAGGACTCCTACGAGCAGTACTTC. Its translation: CSATSGQDSYEQYF.

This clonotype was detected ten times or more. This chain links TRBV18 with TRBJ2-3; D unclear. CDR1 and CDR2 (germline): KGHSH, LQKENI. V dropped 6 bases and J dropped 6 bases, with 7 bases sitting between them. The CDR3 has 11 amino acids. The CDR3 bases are TGTGCCAGCTCCCCGGGCGATACGCAGTATTTT. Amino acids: CASSPGDTQYF.

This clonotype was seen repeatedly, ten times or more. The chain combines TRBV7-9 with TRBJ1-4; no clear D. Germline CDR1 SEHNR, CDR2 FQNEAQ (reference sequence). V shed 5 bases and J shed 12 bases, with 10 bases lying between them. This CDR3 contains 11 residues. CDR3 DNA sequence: TGTGCCAGCAGCGATGGTGGGGAACTGTTTTTT. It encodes CASSDGGELFF.

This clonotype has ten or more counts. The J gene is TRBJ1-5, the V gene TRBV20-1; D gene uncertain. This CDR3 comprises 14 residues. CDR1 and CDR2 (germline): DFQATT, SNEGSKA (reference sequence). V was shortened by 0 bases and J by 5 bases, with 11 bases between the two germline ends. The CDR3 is CSAREIEGDQPQHF. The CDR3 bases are TGCAGTGCTAGAGAGATCGAAGGAGATCAGCCCCAGCATTTT.

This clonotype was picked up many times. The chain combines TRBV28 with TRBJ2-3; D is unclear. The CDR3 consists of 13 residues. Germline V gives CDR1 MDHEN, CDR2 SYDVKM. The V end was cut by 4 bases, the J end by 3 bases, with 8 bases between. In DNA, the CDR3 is TGTGCCAGCAGTTGGACCCCAACAGATACGCAGTATTTT. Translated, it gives CASSWTPTDTQYF.

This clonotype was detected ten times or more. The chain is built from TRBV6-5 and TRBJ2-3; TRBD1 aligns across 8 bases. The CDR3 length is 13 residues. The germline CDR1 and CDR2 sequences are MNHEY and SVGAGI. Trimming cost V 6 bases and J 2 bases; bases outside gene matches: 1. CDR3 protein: CASRTGDTDTQYF. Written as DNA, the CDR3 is TGTGCCAGCAGGACAGGGGACACAGATACGCAGTATTTT.

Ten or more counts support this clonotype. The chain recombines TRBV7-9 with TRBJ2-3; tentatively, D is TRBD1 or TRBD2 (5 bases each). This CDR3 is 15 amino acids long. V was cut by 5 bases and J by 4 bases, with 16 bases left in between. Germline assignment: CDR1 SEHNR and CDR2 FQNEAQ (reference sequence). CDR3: CASSGLMGVADTQYF. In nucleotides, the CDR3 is TGTGCCAGCAGCGGCCTGATGGGGGTCGCAGATACGCAGTATTTT.

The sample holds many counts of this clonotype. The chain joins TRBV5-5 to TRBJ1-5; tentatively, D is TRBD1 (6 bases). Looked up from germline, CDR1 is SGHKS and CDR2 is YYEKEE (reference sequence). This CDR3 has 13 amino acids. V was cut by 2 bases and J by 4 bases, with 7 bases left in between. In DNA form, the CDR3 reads TGTGCCAGCAGCTTCGACAGGAATCAGCCCCAGCATTTT. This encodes CASSFDRNQPQHF. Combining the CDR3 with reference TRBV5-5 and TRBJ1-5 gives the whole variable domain DAGVTQSPTHLIKTRGQQVTLRCSPISGHKSVSWYQQVLGQGPQFIFQYYEKEERGRGNFPDRFSARQFPNYSSELNVNALLLGDSALYLCASSFDRNQPQHFGDGTRLSIL.

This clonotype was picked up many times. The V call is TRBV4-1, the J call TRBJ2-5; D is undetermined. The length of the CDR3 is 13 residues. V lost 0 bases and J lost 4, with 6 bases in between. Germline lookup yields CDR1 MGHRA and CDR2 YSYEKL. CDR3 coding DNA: TGCGCCAGCAGCCAAGATAATGGAGAGACCCAGTACTTC. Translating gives CASSQDNGETQYF.

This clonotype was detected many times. CDR3 protein: CASSLVEASTDTQYF. In DNA, the CDR3 is TGCGCCAGCAGCTTGGTGGAGGCCAGCACAGATACGCAGTATTTT. J is TRBJ2-3 and V is TRBV5-1; D perhaps matches TRBD2 (5 bases). Germline assignment: CDR1 SGHRS and CDR2 YFSETQ. Trimming left V 0 bases short and J 0 bases short, with 8 bases between. CDR3 length: 15 amino acids.

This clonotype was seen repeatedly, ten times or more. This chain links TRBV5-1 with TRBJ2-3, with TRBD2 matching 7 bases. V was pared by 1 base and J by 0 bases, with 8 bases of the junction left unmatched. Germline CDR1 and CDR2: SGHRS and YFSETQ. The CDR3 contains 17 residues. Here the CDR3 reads CASSLLWSGASTDTQYF. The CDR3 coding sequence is TGCGCCAGCAGCTTGCTGTGGAGCGGGGCTAGCACAGATACGCAGTATTTT.

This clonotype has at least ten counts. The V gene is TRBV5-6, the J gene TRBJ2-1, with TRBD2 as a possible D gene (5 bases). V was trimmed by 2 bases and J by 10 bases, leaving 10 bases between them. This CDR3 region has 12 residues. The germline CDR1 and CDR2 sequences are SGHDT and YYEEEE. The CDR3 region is CASSLLASEQFF. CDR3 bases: TGTGCCAGCAGCTTATTAGCGTCAGAGCAGTTCTTC.

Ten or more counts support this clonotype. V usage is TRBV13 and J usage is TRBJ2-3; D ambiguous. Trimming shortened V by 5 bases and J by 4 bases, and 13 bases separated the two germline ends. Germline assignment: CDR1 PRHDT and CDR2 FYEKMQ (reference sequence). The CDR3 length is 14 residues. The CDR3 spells CASSAQLPADTQYF. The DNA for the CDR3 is TGTGCCAGCAGCGCCCAGCTTCCGGCAGATACGCAGTATTTT.

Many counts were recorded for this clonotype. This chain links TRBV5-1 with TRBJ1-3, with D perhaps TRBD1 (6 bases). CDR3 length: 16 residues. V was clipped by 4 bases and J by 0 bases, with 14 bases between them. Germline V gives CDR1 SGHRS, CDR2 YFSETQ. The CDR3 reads CASSRGQSSSGNTIYF. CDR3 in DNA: TGCGCCAGCAGCCGAGGACAGTCCAGCTCTGGAAACACCATATATTTT. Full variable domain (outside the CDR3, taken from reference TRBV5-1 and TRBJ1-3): KAGVTQTPRYLIKTRGQQVTLSCSPISGHRSVSWYQQTPGQGLQFLFEYFSETQRNKGNFPGRFSGRQFSNSRSEMNVSTLELGDSALYLCASSRGQSSSGNTIYFGEGSWLTVV.

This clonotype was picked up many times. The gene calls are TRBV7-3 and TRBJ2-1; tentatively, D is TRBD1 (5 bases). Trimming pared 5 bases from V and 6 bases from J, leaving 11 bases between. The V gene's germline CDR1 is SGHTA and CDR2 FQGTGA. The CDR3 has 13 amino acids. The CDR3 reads CASSPGRGNEQFF. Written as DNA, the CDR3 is TGTGCCAGCAGCCCCGGTAGGGGCAATGAGCAGTTCTTC.

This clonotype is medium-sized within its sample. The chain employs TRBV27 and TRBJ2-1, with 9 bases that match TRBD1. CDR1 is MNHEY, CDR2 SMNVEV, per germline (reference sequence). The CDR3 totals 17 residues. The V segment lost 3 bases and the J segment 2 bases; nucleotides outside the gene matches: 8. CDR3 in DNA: TGTGCCAGCAGTTTGTTAGGACAGGGGCGACCCTACAATGAGCAGTTCTTC. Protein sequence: CASSLLGQGRPYNEQFF.

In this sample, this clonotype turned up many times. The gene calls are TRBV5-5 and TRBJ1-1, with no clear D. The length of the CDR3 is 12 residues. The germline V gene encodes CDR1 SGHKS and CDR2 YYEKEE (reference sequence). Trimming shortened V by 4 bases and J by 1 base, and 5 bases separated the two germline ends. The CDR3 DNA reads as TGTGCCAGCAGCGCTGGGAACACTGAAGCTTTCTTT. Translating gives CASSAGNTEAFF.

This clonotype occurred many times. CDR3: CASSFAGDVYHEQYF. The CDR3 region has the DNA TGCGCCAGCAGCTTCGCCGGGGATGTTTACCACGAGCAGTACTTC. The V call is TRBV5-1, the J call TRBJ2-7; D possibly corresponds to TRBD2 (5 bases). Germline-derived CDR1 and CDR2 are SGHRS and YFSETQ. V lost 2 bases and J lost 5, with 17 bases in between. This CDR3 is built from 15 residues.